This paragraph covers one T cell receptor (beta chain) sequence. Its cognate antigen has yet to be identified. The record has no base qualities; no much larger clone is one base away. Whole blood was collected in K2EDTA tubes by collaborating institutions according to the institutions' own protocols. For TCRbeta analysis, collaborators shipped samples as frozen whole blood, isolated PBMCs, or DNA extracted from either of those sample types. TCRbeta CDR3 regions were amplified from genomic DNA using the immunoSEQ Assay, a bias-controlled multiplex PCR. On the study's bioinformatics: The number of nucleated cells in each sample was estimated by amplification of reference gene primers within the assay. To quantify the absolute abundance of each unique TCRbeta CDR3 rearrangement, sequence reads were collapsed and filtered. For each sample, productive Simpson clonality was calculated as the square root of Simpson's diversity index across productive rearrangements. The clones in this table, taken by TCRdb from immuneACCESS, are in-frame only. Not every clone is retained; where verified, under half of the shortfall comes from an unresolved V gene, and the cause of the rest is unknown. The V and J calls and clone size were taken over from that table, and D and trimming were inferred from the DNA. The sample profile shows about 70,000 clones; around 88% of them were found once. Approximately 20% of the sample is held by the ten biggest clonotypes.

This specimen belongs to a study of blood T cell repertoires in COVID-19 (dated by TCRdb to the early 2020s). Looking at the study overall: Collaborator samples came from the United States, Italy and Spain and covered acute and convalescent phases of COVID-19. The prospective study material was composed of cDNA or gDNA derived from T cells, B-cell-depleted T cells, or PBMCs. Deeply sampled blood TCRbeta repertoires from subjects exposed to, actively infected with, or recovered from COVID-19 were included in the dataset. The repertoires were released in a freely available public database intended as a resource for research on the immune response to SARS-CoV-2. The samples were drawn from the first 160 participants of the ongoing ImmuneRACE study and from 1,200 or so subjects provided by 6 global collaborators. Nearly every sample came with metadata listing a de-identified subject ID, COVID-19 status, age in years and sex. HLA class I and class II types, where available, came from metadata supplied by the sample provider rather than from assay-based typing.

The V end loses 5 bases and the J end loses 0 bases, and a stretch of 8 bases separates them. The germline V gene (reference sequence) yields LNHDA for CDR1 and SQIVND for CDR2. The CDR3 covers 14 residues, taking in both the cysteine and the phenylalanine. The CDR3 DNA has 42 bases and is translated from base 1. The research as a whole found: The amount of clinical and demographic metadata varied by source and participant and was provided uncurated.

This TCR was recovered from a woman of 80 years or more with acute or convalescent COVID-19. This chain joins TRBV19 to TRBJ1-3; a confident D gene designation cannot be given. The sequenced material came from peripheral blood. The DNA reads TGTGCCAGTAGTTCGCCAGTCTCTGGAAACACCATATATTTT. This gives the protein CASSSPVSGNTIYF.